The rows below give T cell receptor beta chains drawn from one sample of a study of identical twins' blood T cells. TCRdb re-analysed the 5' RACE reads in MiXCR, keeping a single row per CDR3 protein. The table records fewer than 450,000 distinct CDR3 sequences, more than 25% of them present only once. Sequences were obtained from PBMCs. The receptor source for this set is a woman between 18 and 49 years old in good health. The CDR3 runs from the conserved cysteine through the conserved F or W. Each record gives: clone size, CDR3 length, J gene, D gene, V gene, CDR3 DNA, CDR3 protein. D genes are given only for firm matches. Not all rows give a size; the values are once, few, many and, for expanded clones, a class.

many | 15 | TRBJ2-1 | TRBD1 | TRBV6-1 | TGTGCCAGCAGTGAGGGGACAGGGGGCTACAATGAGCAGTTCTTC | CASSEGTGGYNEQFF
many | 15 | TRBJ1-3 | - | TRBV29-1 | TGCAGCGTTGAAGACCCAGGGCGCACTGGAAACACCATATATTTT | CSVEDPGRTGNTIYF
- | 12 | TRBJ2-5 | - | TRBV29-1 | TGCAGCGTTGAGGACTTCCAAGAGACCCATTACTTC | CSVEDFQETHYF
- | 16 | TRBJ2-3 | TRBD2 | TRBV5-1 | TGCGCCAGCAGCTTAACTAGCGAGGGCCTCACAGATACGCAGTATTTT | CASSLTSEGLTDTQYF
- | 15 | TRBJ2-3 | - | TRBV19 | TGTGCCAGTAGTGACCCTCGAGTTAGCACAGATACGCAGTATTTT | CASSDPRVSTDTQYF
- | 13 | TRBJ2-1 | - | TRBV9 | TGTGCCAGCAGGCCCACTGGCAGCAATGAGCAGTTCTTC | CASRPTGSNEQFF
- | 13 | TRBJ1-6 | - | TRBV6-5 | TGTGCCAGCAGTTACTCGGCCGGTGTGCCCCTCCACTTT | CASSYSAGVPLHF
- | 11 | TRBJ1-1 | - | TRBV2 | TGTGCCAGCCTCGACTCTAAAGAGGCTTTCTTT | CASLDSKEAFF
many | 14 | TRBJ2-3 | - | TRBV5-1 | TGCGCCAGCAGCCCGAACCTGAACTCAGATACGCAGTATTTT | CASSPNLNSDTQYF
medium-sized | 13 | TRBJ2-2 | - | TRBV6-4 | TGTGCCAGCAGTGACTCGGACACCGGGGAGCTGTTTTTT | CASSDSDTGELFF
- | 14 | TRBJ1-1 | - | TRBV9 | TGTGCCAGCAGCTCCGAAGGGACGGACACTGAAGCTTTCTTT | CASSSEGTDTEAFF
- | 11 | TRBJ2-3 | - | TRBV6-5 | TGTGCGAGTCCGTGGGCAGATACGCAGTATTTT | CASPWADTQYF
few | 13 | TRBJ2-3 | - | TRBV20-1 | TGCAGTGCTAGTGGACAGATCACAGATACGCAGTATTTT | CSASGQITDTQYF
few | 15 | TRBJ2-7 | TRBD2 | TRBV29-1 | TGCAGCGTTCGGTCAACTAGCGGGGGCTACTACGAGCAGTACTTC | CSVRSTSGGYYEQYF
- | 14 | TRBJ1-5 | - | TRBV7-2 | TGTGCCAGCAGCCCCAGGGAGCGCAATCAGCCCCAGCATTTT | CASSPRERNQPQHF
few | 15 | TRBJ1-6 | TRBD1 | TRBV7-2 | TGTGCCAGCAGCTCCGACAGGGGGGATAATTCACCCCTCCACTTT | CASSSDRGDNSPLHF
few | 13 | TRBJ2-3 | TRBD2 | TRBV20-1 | TGCAGTGCCAGGGGACTAGATCTGGATACGCAGTATTTT | CSARGLDLDTQYF
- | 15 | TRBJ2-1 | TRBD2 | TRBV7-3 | TGTGCCAGCAGCTCCCAGCGGGGGGTGTACAATGAGCAGTTCTTC | CASSSQRGVYNEQFF
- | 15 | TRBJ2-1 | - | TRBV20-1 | TGCAGTGCCCTAAGGACGGCTAGTCCCTACAATGAGCAGTTCTTC | CSALRTASPYNEQFF
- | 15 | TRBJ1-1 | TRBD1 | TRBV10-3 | TGTGCCATCAGGGGACAGAGCCGATCGAACACTGAAGCTTTCTTT | CAIRGQSRSNTEAFF
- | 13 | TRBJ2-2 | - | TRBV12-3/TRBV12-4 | TGTGCCAGCAGTTTGATGGGCATCGGGGAGCTGTTTTTT | CASSLMGIGELFF
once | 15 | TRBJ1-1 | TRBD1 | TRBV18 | TGTGCCAGCTCACCAGGACAGGGAGCGGTCGCCGGAGCTTTCTTT | CASSPGQGAVAGAFF
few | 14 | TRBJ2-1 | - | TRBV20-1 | TGCAGTGCTAGAGAGGGGACCTCCTACAATGAGCAGTTCTTC | CSAREGTSYNEQFF
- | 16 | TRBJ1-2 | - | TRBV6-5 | TGTGCCAGCAGTACAATTTCAGGGGTGGCGAACTATGGCTACACCTTC | CASSTISGVANYGYTF
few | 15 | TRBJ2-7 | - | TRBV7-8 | TGTGCCAGCAGCTTAGCGCGGGGAGTACCCTACGAGCAGTACTTC | CASSLARGVPYEQYF
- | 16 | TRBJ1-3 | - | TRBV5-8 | TGTGCCAGCAGCTTGGTGGGGTGGAGCTCTGGAAACACCATATATTTT | CASSLVGWSSGNTIYF
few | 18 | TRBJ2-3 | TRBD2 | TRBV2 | TGTGCCAGCAGTGAAGGACTAGCGGGGGGGCTCGGCACAGATACGCAGTATTTT | CASSEGLAGGLGTDTQYF
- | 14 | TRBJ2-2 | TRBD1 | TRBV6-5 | TGTGCCAGCAGAACCGGGACAGGGGCCGGGGAGCTGTTTTTT | CASRTGTGAGELFF
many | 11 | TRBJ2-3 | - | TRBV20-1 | TGCAGTGCTAGCCCGGCAGATACGCAGTATTTT | CSASPADTQYF
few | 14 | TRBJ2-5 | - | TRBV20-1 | TGCAGTGCTCCAGAGTACGGTCTCGGGGAGACCCAGTACTTC | CSAPEYGLGETQYF
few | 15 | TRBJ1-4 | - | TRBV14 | TGTGCCAGCAGCCAAGATGGGATGGAGAGTGAAAAACTGTTTTTT | CASSQDGMESEKLFF
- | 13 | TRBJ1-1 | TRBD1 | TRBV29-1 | TGCAGCGTTGTGCGAGGGGGCTGGACTGAAGCTTTCTTT | CSVVRGGWTEAFF
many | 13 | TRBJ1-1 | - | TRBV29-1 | TGCAGCGGATGTCGGGGAAGGGACACTGAAGCTTTCTTT | CSGCRGRDTEAFF
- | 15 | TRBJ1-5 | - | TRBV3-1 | TGTGCCAGCAGTCCTAGCGGACAGAGCAATCAGCCCCAGCATTTT | CASSPSGQSNQPQHF
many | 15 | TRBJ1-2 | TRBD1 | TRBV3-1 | TGTGCCAGCAGCCCAACAGGGGCCTCTTGGTATGGCTACACCTTC | CASSPTGASWYGYTF
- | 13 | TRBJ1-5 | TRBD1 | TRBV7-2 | TGTGCCAGCAGCCCCAGGGGGGATCAGCCCCAGCATTTT | CASSPRGDQPQHF
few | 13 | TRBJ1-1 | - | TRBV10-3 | TGTGCCATCAGTGAGTGGACATACACTGAAGCTTTCTTT | CAISEWTYTEAFF
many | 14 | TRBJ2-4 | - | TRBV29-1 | TGCAGCGTTGTCAAGGGGCTTATGGGAAACATTCAGTACTTC | CSVVKGLMGNIQYF
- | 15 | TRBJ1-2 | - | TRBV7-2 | TGTGCCAGCAGCTTGAACAGAGAGACTAACTATGGCTACACCTTC | CASSLNRETNYGYTF
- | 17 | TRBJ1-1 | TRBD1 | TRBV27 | TGTGCCAGCAGTTTATCGAACGGACAGGGGGTGAACACTGAAGCTTTCTTT | CASSLSNGQGVNTEAFF